These T cell receptor beta chains were read from a single sample in a study. TCRdb passed the 5' RACE reads through MiXCR, listing each CDR3 protein once. The sample yields under 6,500 distinct CDR3 sequences, about three quarters seen once. Sample: memory CD4+ T cells sorted from a lymph node. These receptors originate from a female donor with breast cancer. The CDR3 runs from the conserved cysteine through the conserved F or W. The D gene is left open where the match is weak. Clone size appears in some rows only: once, few, many, or a class for an expanded clone.

>TRBJ2-1|NA|TRBV5-1|NA
TGCGCCAGCAGCTTAATCCCCAATTACAATGAGCAGTTCTTC
CASSLIPNYNEQFF
>TRBJ2-1|NA|TRBV5-4|NA
TGTGCCAGCAGCTTGGGAGGGGCCAGCTCCTACAATGAGCAGTTCTTC
CASSLGGASSYNEQFF
>TRBJ1-1|TRBD1|TRBV6-6|NA
TGTGCCAGCAGTTCCCGACAGGGGACTGAAGCTTTCTTT
CASSSRQGTEAFF
>TRBJ2-7|NA|TRBV6-6|NA
TGTGCCAGCAGTCCAGGGAACCACGAGCAGTACTTC
CASSPGNHEQYF
>TRBJ1-5|TRBD1|TRBV12-3/TRBV12-4|NA
TGTGCCAGCAGCCCAGGGGGGGGGAGCAATCAGCCCCAGCATTTT
CASSPGGGSNQPQHF
>TRBJ2-3|TRBD1|TRBV5-1|NA
TGCGCCAGCAGCTTCCTACAGGGGGATACGCAGTATTTT
CASSFLQGDTQYF
>TRBJ2-1|TRBD2|TRBV6-5|NA
TGTGCCAGCAGTCAAAATAGCGGGGGATACAATGAGCAGTTCTTC
CASSQNSGGYNEQFF
>TRBJ2-5|TRBD2|TRBV7-8|NA
TGTGCCAGCAGCCTCCCGGGGGGGGAGACCCAGTACTTC
CASSLPGGETQYF
>TRBJ2-7|NA|TRBV29-1|NA
TGCAGCGTTCCGATAGCGTCCGAGCAGTACTTC
CSVPIASEQYF
>TRBJ2-3|NA|TRBV7-3|NA
TGTGCCAGCCAGCTTAATACAGAGGTAGATACGCAGTATTTT
CASQLNTEVDTQYF
>TRBJ2-1|NA|TRBV5-1|NA
TGCGCCAGCAGCTTGTTCACTAGTGGCAATGAGCAGTTCTTC
CASSLFTSGNEQFF
>TRBJ2-7|NA|TRBV5-5|few
TGTGCCAGCAGCAAACTTACGGGAGGGGGCAACGAGCAGTACTTC
CASSKLTGGGNEQYF
>TRBJ2-3|TRBD1|TRBV7-3|NA
TGTGCCAGCAGCTTAACCGGGACAGGGGGCGGAACAGATACGCAGTATTTT
CASSLTGTGGGTDTQYF
>TRBJ2-7|TRBD2|TRBV7-8|NA
TGTGCCAGCAGCCGAGCGGGAGGGCCTGTCTACGAGCAGTACTTC
CASSRAGGPVYEQYF
>TRBJ2-5|NA|TRBV7-6|NA
TGTGCCAGCAGCTTAGGTGGGCTCCAGGGGGAGACCCAGTACTTC
CASSLGGLQGETQYF
>TRBJ2-2|NA|TRBV5-5|NA
TGTGCCAGCGGGACTCTGAACACCGGGGGGCTGTTTTTT
CASGTLNTGGLFF
>TRBJ2-5|NA|TRBV29-1|NA
TGCAGCGTCGATACAGGGATGGAGACCCAGTACTTC
CSVDTGMETQYF
>TRBJ2-1|NA|TRBV4-2|NA
TGTGCCAGCAGCCAGGGGGGCTCCTACAATGAGCAGTTCTTC
CASSQGGSYNEQFF
>TRBJ2-3|TRBD2|TRBV7-3|NA
TGTGCCAGCAGCTCGACTAGCGGGGGCCCAGATACGCAGTATTTT
CASSSTSGGPDTQYF
>TRBJ2-1|NA|TRBV5-1|NA
TGCGCCAGCAGGCTAAGGGTCCCAGGGTACAATGAGCAGTTCTTC
CASRLRVPGYNEQFF
>TRBJ2-1|NA|TRBV6-5|NA
TGTGCCAGCAGTTACCAGGCTTCGTACTCCTACAATGAGCAGTTCTTC
CASSYQASYSYNEQFF
>TRBJ2-3|TRBD2|TRBV18|NA
TGTGCCAGCTCACGTTCTAGCGGGAGGAGCACAGATACGCAGTATTTT
CASSRSSGRSTDTQYF
>TRBJ1-1|NA|TRBV2|few
TGTGCCAGCAGTCAGGACAGTTGGCCTGAAGCTTTCTTT
CASSQDSWPEAFF
>TRBJ2-7|NA|TRBV20-1|NA
TGCAGTGCTACAAAACCGGGACTTTCTTTCTACGAGCAGTACTTC
CSATKPGLSFYEQYF
>TRBJ2-7|TRBD2|TRBV20-1|few
TGCAGTGGGAGGACTAGCGGCCTCAGCGAGCAGTACTTC
CSGRTSGLSEQYF
>TRBJ1-5|NA|TRBV12-3/TRBV12-4|NA
TGTGCCAGCAGTTTGGCAGTACGTCAGCCCCAGCATTTT
CASSLAVRQPQHF
>TRBJ2-3|NA|TRBV25-1|NA
TGTGCCAGCACCCCCCCCGGTCTCACAGATACGCAGTATTTT
CASTPPGLTDTQYF
>TRBJ2-7|TRBD1|TRBV5-1|NA
TGCGCCAGCACTCCCGGGGGGACAGGGCTCACCTACGAGCAGTACTTC
CASTPGGTGLTYEQYF
>TRBJ2-7|NA|TRBV10-2|NA
TGCGCCAGCAGTGAGACGAGCTACGAGCAGTACTTC
CASSETSYEQYF
>TRBJ2-7|TRBD2|TRBV6-5|once
TGTGCCAGCAGTTACTCGGGGATAGCGGGAGGAGAATACGAGCAGTACTTC
CASSYSGIAGGEYEQYF
>TRBJ1-4|TRBD1|TRBV27|NA
TGTGCCAGCAGTTCTTCCGGGACAGGTTATGAAAAACTGTTTTTT
CASSSSGTGYEKLFF
>TRBJ1-2|TRBD1|TRBV5-5|NA
TGTGCCAGCAGCTTAATTCCGGGACAGGGACAGTTAGGCTATGGCTACACCTTC
CASSLIPGQGQLGYGYTF
>TRBJ1-5|NA|TRBV20-1|once
TGCAGTGCGGCCGGGACCTCTACTGAGCAGCCCCAGCATTTT
CSAAGTSTEQPQHF
>TRBJ1-1|TRBD1|TRBV20-1|NA
TGCAGTGCTAGAGCTATGACAGGGGTGAACACTGAAGCTTTCTTT
CSARAMTGVNTEAFF
>TRBJ2-3|TRBD2|TRBV5-6|NA
TGTGCCAGCAGTTTCACTAGCGGGTACAGGACAGATACGCAGTATTTT
CASSFTSGYRTDTQYF
>TRBJ2-5|TRBD1|TRBV12-3/TRBV12-4|NA
TGTGCCAGCAGTTTCCGGACAGGGGTAGGGAGGCGAGAGACCCAGTACTTC
CASSFRTGVGRRETQYF
>TRBJ1-1|NA|TRBV2|NA
TGTGCCAGCAGTGCTCGGACAGCGAACACTGAAGCTTTCTTT
CASSARTANTEAFF
>TRBJ1-2|NA|TRBV6-6|NA
TGTGCCAGCAGTTACCCAACTTCGGATGGCTACACCTTC
CASSYPTSDGYTF
>TRBJ2-6|TRBD2|TRBV10-3|NA
TGTGCCATCAGGGGGACTACTCCTGGGGCCAACGTCCTGACTTTC
CAIRGTTPGANVLTF